This T cell receptor beta chain was captured by sequencing in a study of blood T cells in healthy people across ages. General study points: Considered underestimates were the diversity estimates obtained from one million T cells. More naive CD4+ cells and higher diversity marked long-lived donors relative to aged donors.

For the second PCR, which ran for 7 to 11 cycles, a sample-barcoded 5' primer and a J-beta primer mix were used. MiXCR, run by TCRdb on the 5' RACE reads, gives a single entry per CDR3 protein. The table has roughly 650,000 distinct CDR3 sequences, about 30% seen once. The CDR3 spans 16 residues. Every sample had a minimum of 6 million PBMCs isolated. No fewer than 5.5 micrograms of total RNA were isolated from every sample. This clonotype was counted a few times. Its antigen is still unknown. Input material: blood. The TCR originated in a woman aged 80 or older in good health. V is TRBV21-1 and J is TRBJ2-3; the table's D call TRBD2 went unverified against the DNA. TRBV21-1 is shown as a pseudogene. The CDR3 spells CASSKTSGGETDTQYF. As DNA, the CDR3 is TGTGCCAGCAGCAAGACTAGCGGGGGGGAGACAGATACGCAGTATTTT.